The clone carrying this TCR beta chain was observed at least ten times. What it recognizes is unknown. Exclusion followed for patients with uncontrolled infection, other autoimmune disease, pregnancy or lactation. Isolation of PBMCs was performed on 8.5 to 10 ml fresh peripheral blood. TCR beta CDR3 region amplification was performed from RNA transcripts. The primer set for the first-round RT-PCR of the TCR CDR3 was HTBI. TCRdb independently ran MiXCR on the multiplex PCR reads; one entry per CDR3 protein. The sample lists roughly 650,000 distinct CDR3 sequences, 16% occurring once. This sample was taken from a study of T cells in Graves' hyperthyroidism and ophthalmopathy. Regarding the study as a whole: The majority of expanded thyroid clonotypes above 0.001 also appeared in blood. Ophthalmopathy was model-predicted a median about 6.9 months pre-onset.

This clonotype was obtained from a woman aged 40 to 55 with Graves' ophthalmopathy. The sequencing input was blood.

CDR3 amino acids: CATSDFGAGKMRAFF. DNA of the CDR3: TGTGCCACCAGTGATTTTGGGGCAGGGAAGATGCGAGCTTTCTTT. The chain has TRBV24-1 and TRBJ1-1, with a possible D match to TRBD1 (5 bases). The germline V and J ends were trimmed by 1 base and 10 bases, with 18 bases remaining between them. CDR3 size: 15 residues. Germline CDR1 KGHDR, CDR2 SFDVKD.